This T cell receptor (beta chain) was found in a study of cytotoxic CD8 clonotypes in ibrutinib-treated CLL. Germline V lookup: CDR1 SGHKS, CDR2 YYEKEE (reference sequence). This CDR3 contains 15 residues. J gave up 5 bases and V 3 bases, and 4 bases lay outside the gene matches. The data were produced by immunoSEQ multiplex PCR, yet TCRdb's version contains in-frame clones alone and is incomplete. The sample has roughly 30,000 clones, about 78% seen once; the top ten hold approximately 50%. This clone has more than one count but fewer than ten. The chain carries TRBV5-5 and TRBJ2-2; TRBD2 matches at 10 bases. Specimen: PBMCs, collected after 36 months of ibrutinib treatment. This clonotype originated in a human donor with chronic lymphocytic leukemia. Here the CDR3 reads CASSSSGGFTGELFF. Here the CDR3 DNA reads TGTGCCAGCAGCTCTAGCGGGGGATTTACCGGGGAGCTGTTTTTT. Filled out from reference TRBV5-5 and TRBJ2-2, the complete variable domain reads DAGVTQSPTHLIKTRGQQVTLRCSPISGHKSVSWYQQVLGQGPQFIFQYYEKEERGRGNFPDRFSARQFPNYSSELNVNALLLGDSALYLCASSSSGGFTGELFFGEGSRLTVL.